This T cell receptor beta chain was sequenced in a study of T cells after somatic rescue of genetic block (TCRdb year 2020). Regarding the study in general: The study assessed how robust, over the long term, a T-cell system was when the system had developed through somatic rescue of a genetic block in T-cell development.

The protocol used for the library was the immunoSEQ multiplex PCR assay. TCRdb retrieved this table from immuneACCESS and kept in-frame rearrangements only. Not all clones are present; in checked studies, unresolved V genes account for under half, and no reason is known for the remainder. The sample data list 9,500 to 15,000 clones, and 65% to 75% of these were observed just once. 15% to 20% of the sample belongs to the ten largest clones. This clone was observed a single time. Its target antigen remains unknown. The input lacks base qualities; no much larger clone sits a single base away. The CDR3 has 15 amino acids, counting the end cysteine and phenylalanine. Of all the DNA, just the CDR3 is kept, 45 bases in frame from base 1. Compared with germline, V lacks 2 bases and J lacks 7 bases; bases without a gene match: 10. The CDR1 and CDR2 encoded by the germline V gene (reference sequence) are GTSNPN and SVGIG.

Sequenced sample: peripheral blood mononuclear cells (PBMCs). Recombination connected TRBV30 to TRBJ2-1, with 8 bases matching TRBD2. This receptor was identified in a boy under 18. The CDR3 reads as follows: CAWSSTSGLGNEQFF. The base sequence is TGTGCCTGGAGTAGCACTAGCGGTCTGGGGAATGAGCAGTTCTTC.